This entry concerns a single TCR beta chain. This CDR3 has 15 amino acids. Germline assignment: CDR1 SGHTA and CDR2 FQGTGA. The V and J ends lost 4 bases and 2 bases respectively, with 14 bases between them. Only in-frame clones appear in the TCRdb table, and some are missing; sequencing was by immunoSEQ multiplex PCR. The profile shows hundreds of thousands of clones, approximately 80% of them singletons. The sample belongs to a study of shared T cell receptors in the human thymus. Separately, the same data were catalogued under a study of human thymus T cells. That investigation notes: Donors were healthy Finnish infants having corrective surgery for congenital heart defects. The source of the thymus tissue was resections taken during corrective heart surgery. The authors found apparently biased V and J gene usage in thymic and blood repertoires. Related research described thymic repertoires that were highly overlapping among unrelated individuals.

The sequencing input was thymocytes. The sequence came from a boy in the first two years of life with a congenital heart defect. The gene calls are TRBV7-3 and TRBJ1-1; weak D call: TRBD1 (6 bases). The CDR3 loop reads CASSSIDRINTEAFF. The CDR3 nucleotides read TGTGCCAGCAGCTCAATCGACAGGATTAACACTGAAGCTTTCTTT.